This TCR beta chain was found in a study of Graves' ophthalmopathy and Graves' hyperthyroidism. Findings and limits, study-wide: Discrimination between ophthalmopathy and stable hyperthyroidism by a 13-signature model showed roughly 88% sensitivity and about 80% specificity.

The authors amplified TCR beta CDR3 regions, and they did so from RNA transcripts for repertoire sequencing. Second-round multiplex PCR came after first-round RT-PCR with HTBI primers. TCRdb re-derived calls from the multiplex PCR reads in MiXCR, one entry per CDR3 protein. The table lists 900,000 to 1,200,000 distinct CDR3 sequences, about two fifths of them singletons, with approximately 12% in the top ten. Turning to this clonotype: The antigen is undetermined.

This CDR3 comprises 10 residues. Deletions cut 3 bases from V and 13 bases from J, with 12 bases between. CDR1 SQVTM and CDR2 ANQGSEA come from the germline V gene. Patients with other autoimmune diseases, uncontrolled infections, pregnancy or lactation were excluded. This chain links TRBV29-1 with TRBJ1-2; perhaps TRBD1 as D (5 bases). This clonotype was obtained from an adult man with Graves' hyperthyroidism. The specimen sequenced was peripheral blood or thyroid tissue (not recorded which). The CDR3 coding sequence is TGCAGCGTTGACGGCGGACAAACCACCTTC. Its translation: CSVDGGQTTF.